This is a list of T cell receptor beta chains from one sample in a study of blood T cell repertoires in COVID-19. Generated by immunoSEQ multiplex PCR, the TCRdb table keeps only in-frame clones and is missing some. This sample has around 94,000 clones, with under 90% found just once. Sequencing was done on a sample of peripheral blood. These receptors all come from a human donor in a cohort sampled during active COVID-19. The CDR3 runs from the conserved cysteine through the conserved F or W. The D gene is left open where the match is weak. For some rows the clone size is stated as once, few or many, or as a class when expanded; others skip it.

j_gene	d_gene	v_gene	abundance	CDR3aa	CDR3nt
TRBJ2-5	TRBD1	TRBV5-5	NA	CASSLDRGDSETQYF	TGTGCCAGCAGCTTGGACAGGGGCGATTCAGAGACCCAGTACTTC
TRBJ2-3	TRBD1	TRBV27	NA	CASSPTSRGGTHTQYF	TGTGCCAGCAGTCCCACCTCTAGAGGGGGCACACATACGCAGTATTTT
TRBJ1-5	NA	TRBV21-1	NA	CASSKGTRSNQPQHF	TGTGCCAGCAGCAAAGGAACTAGGAGCAATCAGCCCCAGCATTTT
TRBJ2-7	TRBD2	TRBV29-1	NA	CSVRRAGGGYEQYF	TGCAGCGTTCGTAGGGCGGGAGGGGGCTACGAGCAGTACTTC
TRBJ1-5	NA	TRBV6-6	once	CASTRGLGGNQPQHF	TGTGCCAGCACGCGGGGCTTAGGTGGCAATCAGCCCCAGCATTTT
TRBJ1-2	TRBD1	TRBV28	NA	CASGLRQGTDGYTF	TGTGCCAGCGGCCTTCGACAGGGAACCGATGGCTACACCTTC
TRBJ2-7	NA	TRBV4-1	NA	CASSQDPAGGYEQYF	TGCGCCAGCAGCCAAGATCCGGCAGGGGGGTACGAGCAGTACTTC
TRBJ1-1	NA	TRBV5-4	NA	CASSFQGRVNTEAFF	TGTGCCAGCAGCTTTCAGGGGCGGGTGAACACTGAAGCTTTCTTT
TRBJ2-2	NA	TRBV7-2	NA	CASSFGLTGELFF	TGTGCCAGCAGCTTCGGACTGACCGGGGAGCTGTTTTTT
TRBJ1-1	NA	TRBV10-3	NA	CAITEGRERNTEAFF	TGTGCCATCACCGAGGGGCGGGAGCGGAACACTGAAGCTTTCTTT
TRBJ2-3	TRBD2	TRBV9	NA	CASSDSGRAGDTQYF	TGTGCCAGCAGCGATAGCGGGAGGGCCGGGGATACGCAGTATTTT
TRBJ2-7	NA	TRBV28	NA	CASSRPGAYPSYEQYF	TGTGCCAGCAGCCGCCCTGGGGCCTACCCCTCCTACGAGCAGTACTTC
TRBJ1-2	NA	TRBV5-1	NA	CASSLEKGGLHF	TGCGCCAGCAGCTTGGAAAAGGGCGGGCTACACTTC
TRBJ1-1	TRBD1	TRBV5-1	few	CASRGVTGGTEAFF	TGCGCCAGCAGGGGCGTTACAGGGGGCACTGAAGCTTTCTTT
TRBJ2-5	TRBD2	TRBV28	NA	CASSGSLKTQYF	TGTGCCAGTAGCGGGAGCTTGAAGACCCAGTACTTC
TRBJ2-5	TRBD1	TRBV19	NA	CASSRRTGVETQYF	TGTGCCAGTAGCAGAAGGACAGGGGTCGAGACCCAGTACTTC
TRBJ2-1	TRBD2	TRBV5-4	NA	CASSSGLAEYNEQFF	TGTGCCAGCAGCTCGGGACTAGCGGAGTACAATGAGCAGTTCTTC
TRBJ1-1	NA	TRBV10-3	many	CAISVGQSNTRAFF	TGTGCCATCAGTGTAGGACAGAGCAATACCAGGGCTTTCTTT
TRBJ1-1	NA	TRBV6-5	NA	CASRGGYTEAFF	TGTGCCAGCAGGGGAGGCTACACTGAAGCTTTCTTT
TRBJ2-4	NA	TRBV6-2/TRBV6-3	NA	CASSSRLELAKNIQYF	TGTGCCAGCAGTTCCAGACTAGAACTAGCCAAAAACATTCAGTACTTC
TRBJ2-7	TRBD1	TRBV10-3	NA	CAGQGGESYEQYF	TGTGCCGGACAGGGTGGGGAATCCTACGAGCAGTACTTC
TRBJ1-1	NA	TRBV19	NA	CASRSGMNTEAFF	TGTGCCAGTAGGTCCGGGATGAACACTGAAGCTTTCTTT
TRBJ1-1	TRBD1	TRBV6-5	NA	CASNKQGSGEAFF	TGTGCCAGCAATAAACAGGGGTCGGGTGAAGCTTTCTTT
TRBJ1-2	TRBD1	TRBV27	once	CASSSGQGRGGYTF	TGTGCCAGCAGTTCCGGACAGGGGAGAGGAGGCTACACCTTC
TRBJ2-7	NA	TRBV3-1/TRBV3-2	NA	CASSQVFPYEQYF	TGTGCCAGCAGCCAAGTATTTCCTTACGAGCAGTACTTC
TRBJ1-2	NA	TRBV6-5	NA	CASTGARGGYTF	TGTGCCAGCACCGGGGCGCGGGGTGGCTACACCTTC
TRBJ2-7	TRBD2	TRBV28	NA	CASTLAGGHEQYF	TGTGCCAGCACTCTAGCGGGAGGCCACGAGCAGTACTTC
TRBJ1-6	NA	TRBV7-2	few	CASSLAGGPLHF	TGTGCCAGCAGCTTAGCAGGCGGACCCCTCCACTTT
TRBJ2-7	TRBD2	TRBV4-1	NA	CASSQEGFGASGKSQEQYF	TGCGCCAGCAGCCAAGAGGGGTTTGGGGCTAGCGGGAAGTCACAGGAGCAGTACTTC
TRBJ2-7	TRBD1	TRBV4-2	NA	CASSQGQGSYEQYF	TGTGCCAGCAGCCAAGGACAGGGGTCCTACGAGCAGTACTTC
TRBJ2-7	NA	TRBV27	NA	CASSWNRESEQYF	TGTGCCAGCAGTTGGAACAGGGAAAGCGAGCAGTACTTC
TRBJ1-4	NA	TRBV4-2	NA	CASSQEGRVNEKLFF	TGTGCCAGCAGCCAAGAGGGGCGTGTTAATGAAAAACTGTTTTTT
TRBJ2-7	TRBD2	TRBV18	once	CASSRGLARDYEQYF	TGTGCCAGCTCACGGGGACTAGCGCGGGACTACGAGCAGTACTTC
TRBJ2-7	TRBD2	TRBV10-3	few	CAISESGGSSYEQYF	TGTGCCATCAGTGAGTCAGGCGGGAGCTCCTACGAGCAGTACTTC
TRBJ2-1	NA	TRBV21-1	NA	CAIGASGANSYNEQFF	TGTGCAATAGGGGCTAGCGGGGCAAATTCCTACAATGAGCAGTTCTTC
TRBJ2-2	TRBD1	TRBV28	NA	CASSSFRTGDELFF	TGTGCCAGCAGTTCCTTCCGGACAGGGGATGAGCTGTTTTTT
TRBJ2-1	TRBD2	TRBV7-7	NA	CASSLDPGTTFDEQFF	TGTGCCAGCAGCTTAGACCCCGGGACTACCTTCGATGAGCAGTTCTTC
TRBJ2-7	TRBD2	TRBV6-5	NA	CASRVAGVGYEQYF	TGTGCCAGCAGGGTAGCGGGAGTGGGCTACGAGCAGTACTTC
TRBJ2-5	TRBD2	TRBV5-1	NA	CASRNRSAGQETQYF	TGCGCCAGCAGAAACCGGTCAGCGGGACAAGAGACCCAGTACTTC